These 2 T cell receptor beta chains came from one sample sequenced in a study of high-grade serous ovarian cancer treatment subgroups (dated by TCRdb to the early 2020s). Tumor samples were collected prior to definitive surgery or chemotherapy. Library prep was done by the immunoSEQ multiplex PCR assay. TCRdb took over this immuneACCESS table, retaining in-frame rearrangements with V and J assigned. Such tables are incomplete; in checked studies, under half of the missing clones stem from an unresolved V gene, and the remainder is unexplained. For this sample the table gives 10,000 to 12,000 clones, of which roughly two thirds were detected only once. The ten largest account for 4.1% of the sample. The sequencing input was tumor tissue. The receptors stem from a human donor with high-grade serous ovarian cancer.

The chain carries TRBV5-1 and TRBJ2-7; D perhaps matches TRBD1 (6 bases). The CDR3 consists of 15 residues. V was clipped by 3 bases and J by 7 bases, with 20 bases between them. CDR1 is SGHRS, CDR2 YFSETQ, per germline. DNA for the CDR3: TGCGCCAGCAGCTCCTATAGACAGGCGTTGGAGGAGCAGTACTTC. It translates to CASSSYRQALEEQYF. The full variable domain, its missing parts supplied by reference TRBV5-1 and TRBJ2-7, is KAGVTQTPRYLIKTRGQQVTLSCSPISGHRSVSWYQQTPGQGLQFLFEYFSETQRNKGNFPGRFSGRQFSNSRSEMNVSTLELGDSALYLCASSSYRQALEEQYFGPGTRLTVT.

In its sample, this clone was seen a few times. The V gene is TRBV7-8, the J gene TRBJ1-1; 8 bases are shared with TRBD1. This CDR3 has 14 amino acids. The V and J ends lost 3 bases and 7 bases, in that order; junction bases with no gene match: 7. Germline lookup yields CDR1 SGHVS and CDR2 FQNEAQ. Here the CDR3 reads CASSFYDRGDEAFF. DNA for the CDR3: TGTGCCAGCAGCTTTTATGACAGGGGAGATGAAGCTTTCTTT.